This passage covers 17 T cell receptor beta chains from one sample sequenced in a study of blood T cell repertoires in COVID-19. TCRdb's table, derived via immunoSEQ multiplex PCR, lists solely in-frame clones and lacks some. The table has 400,000 to 450,000 clones, 80% to 90% seen once. The sample taken for sequencing was PBMCs or T cells enriched from blood (not recorded which). The receptor set was obtained from a man in his thirties or forties who had recovered from COVID-19.

This chain connects TRBV2 to TRBJ2-7; 11 bases map to TRBD1. Germline trimming cut 7 bases from V and 7 bases from J; bases unmatched to any gene: 12. CDR1 is SNHLY and CDR2 is FYNNEI in the germline V gene. CDR3 length equals 15 residues. The DNA for the CDR3 is TGTGCCAGCACCACTACCGGACAGGGGGCGAGGGAGCAGTACTTC. Translation gives CASTTTGQGAREQYF.

This clone has only one observation. The rearrangement uses TRBV7-9 and TRBJ2-1; 15 nucleotides align to TRBD2. The V gene's germline CDR1 is SEHNR and CDR2 FQNEAQ (reference sequence). The trim removed 4 bases at V and 8 bases at J, leaving 6 bases unmatched. The CDR3 contains 16 residues. Here the CDR3 reads CASSSIGTSGRHEQFF. The CDR3 bases are TGTGCCAGCAGCTCCATAGGGACTAGCGGGAGGCATGAGCAGTTCTTC.

V gene TRBV29-1 combines with J gene TRBJ1-2; D remains ambiguous. V was pared by 4 bases and J by 7 bases, with 7 bases between. The V gene's germline CDR1 is SQVTM and CDR2 ANQGSEA. The CDR3 extends over 10 amino acids. CDR3 in DNA: TGCAGCGTTGGCGGTTCTGGCTACACCTTC. Translation gives CSVGGSGYTF.

The gene calls are TRBV28 and TRBJ2-7; the match to TRBD2 covers 15 bases. V shed 6 bases, J shed 0 bases, and the junction held 9 bases outside the gene matches. Germline V gives CDR1 MDHEN, CDR2 SYDVKM. The CDR3 consists of 18 residues. The chain's CDR3 is CASRTGTSGGLSSYEQYF. CDR3 in DNA: TGTGCCAGCAGAACCGGGACTAGCGGGGGGTTAAGCTCCTACGAGCAGTACTTC.

The V and J genes are TRBV28 and TRBJ1-2; 7 nucleotides align to TRBD1. Germline CDR1 MDHEN, CDR2 SYDVKM. The CDR3 spans 15 residues. V dropped 7 bases and J dropped 0; count of bases not matched to a gene: 8. CDR3 in amino acids: CASIQPGTANYGYTF. DNA for the CDR3: TGTGCCAGCATTCAACCAGGGACAGCTAACTATGGCTACACCTTC.

The genes are TRBV24-1 and TRBJ2-5, with D possibly matching TRBD2 (5 bases). CDR1 and CDR2 (germline): KGHDR, SFDVKD. V was cut by 4 bases and J by 2 bases, with 10 bases left in between. The CDR3 covers 14 residues. The CDR3 spells CATSDGVRQETQYF. The CDR3, as DNA: TGTGCCACCAGTGACGGGGTCAGGCAAGAGACCCAGTACTTC.

J is TRBJ2-2 and V is TRBV2; the match to TRBD2 covers 9 bases. The CDR3 has 14 residues. Germline V lookup: CDR1 SNHLY, CDR2 FYNNEI. V shed 8 bases and J 7 bases; nucleotides not matched to a gene: 8. As DNA, the CDR3 is TGTGCCAGCTTGCGGGAGGGCCTTGGCGGGGAGCTGTTTTTT. This gives the protein CASLREGLGGELFF. The entire variable domain, with the rest obtained from reference TRBV2 and TRBJ2-2, is as follows: EPEVTQTPSHQVTQMGQEVILRCVPISNHLYFYWYRQILGQKVEFLVSFYNNEISEKSEIFDDQFSVERPDGSNFTLKIRSTKLEDSAMYFCASLREGLGGELFFGEGSRLTVL.

This clone was seen more than once but under ten times. The chain joins TRBV24-1 to TRBJ1-1, with D maybe TRBD1 (6 bases). Germline assignment: CDR1 KGHDR and CDR2 SFDVKD. The CDR3 contains 17 residues. Trimming removed 2 bases at V and 2 bases at J, with 17 bases between. In nucleotides, the CDR3 is TGTGCCACCAGTGATTCAGGGGCAGGAACACCAAACACTGAAGCTTTCTTT. Its translation is CATSDSGAGTPNTEAFF.

This chain links TRBV3-1 (or the pseudogene TRBV3-2) with TRBJ2-7; maybe TRBD2 (5 bases). The CDR3 consists of 18 residues. V was clipped by 0 bases and J by 2 bases, with 20 bases between them. Germline assignment: CDR1 LGHDT and CDR2 YNNKEL (reference sequence). CDR3 region: CASSQERVGYSRPYEQYF. The DNA for the CDR3 is TGTGCCAGCAGCCAAGAGCGGGTTGGTTACTCCAGGCCCTACGAGCAGTACTTC.

The chain couples TRBV3-1 (or the pseudogene TRBV3-2) to TRBJ2-3; no firm D call. This CDR3 spans 13 amino acids. The germline CDR1 and CDR2 sequences are LGHDT and YNNKEL (reference sequence). V was cut by 3 bases and J by 3 bases, with 7 bases left in between. DNA for the CDR3: TGTGCCAGCAGCCACCTGACAACAGATACGCAGTATTTT. Its translation: CASSHLTTDTQYF.

The chain joins TRBV4-2 to TRBJ1-6; TRBD1 agrees at 10 bases. Germline CDR1 reads LGHNA; CDR2 reads YNFKEQ. This CDR3 has 18 residues. The V and J ends lost 4 bases and 4 bases, in that order; junction bases with no gene match: 10. The CDR3 DNA is TGTGCCAGCAGCCCTGAGACAGGGGGCCTTTATTATAATTCACCCCTCCACTTT. It translates to CASSPETGGLYYNSPLHF.

The rearrangement links TRBV27 to TRBJ1-1; D is possibly TRBD1 (5 bases). Looked up from germline, CDR1 is MNHEY and CDR2 is SMNVEV (reference sequence). Trimming took 5 bases from V and 1 from J, leaving 11 bases between them. The CDR3 is 14 amino acids. This chain's CDR3 is CASSPGHWNTEAFF. CDR3 in DNA: TGTGCCAGCAGTCCTGGACACTGGAACACTGAAGCTTTCTTT.

The V and J genes are TRBV18 and TRBJ2-1, with D unresolved. The CDR3 spans 15 residues. Germline V CDR1 and CDR2: KGHSH, LQKENI. The germline V and J ends were trimmed by 6 bases and 4 bases, with 16 bases remaining between them. CDR3 bases: TGTGCCAGCTCGCGGCCCGTCGAGACTTACAATGAGCAGTTCTTC. Its protein product is CASSRPVETYNEQFF.

This clone was detected only a few times. V gene TRBV7-9 combines with J gene TRBJ1-4, with D perhaps TRBD1 (5 bases). The germline CDR1 and CDR2 sequences are SEHNR and FQNEAQ (reference sequence). V was cut by 5 bases and J by 5 bases, with 15 bases left in between. This CDR3 region has 15 residues. The CDR3 region has the DNA TGTGCCAGCAGCCCCGCGGGACGGAAGAATGAAAAACTGTTTTTT. Translation gives CASSPAGRKNEKLFF.

The V gene is TRBV23-1, the J gene TRBJ2-7, with no clear D. Being an ORF, TRBV23-1 has a function that is uncertain. Trimming removed 7 bases from V and 6 bases from J, with 13 bases in between. This CDR3 has 12 residues. The chain's CDR3 is CASTPNQIEQYF. Here the CDR3 DNA reads TGCGCCAGCACCCCCAACCAGATCGAGCAGTACTTC.

V gene TRBV28 combines with J gene TRBJ1-1; 7 positions match TRBD1. Germline CDR1 and CDR2: MDHEN and SYDVKM. This CDR3 has 16 residues. V gave up 5 bases and J gave up 0 bases; unmatched junction bases: 9. CDR3: CASSIQGKLMNTEAFF. The CDR3 bases are TGTGCCAGCAGTATACAGGGGAAGCTAATGAACACTGAAGCTTTCTTT.

The chain uses TRBV5-1 and TRBJ2-3; 8 nucleotides align to TRBD1. The CDR3 extends over 14 amino acids. Trimming at V came to 5 bases and at J to 1 base, leaving 3 bases not matched to a gene. In germline, CDR1 is SGHRS, CDR2 YFSETQ. The CDR3 region has the DNA TGCGCCAGCAGGGGACAGGCTGGCACAGATACGCAGTATTTT. Its protein product is CASRGQAGTDTQYF.